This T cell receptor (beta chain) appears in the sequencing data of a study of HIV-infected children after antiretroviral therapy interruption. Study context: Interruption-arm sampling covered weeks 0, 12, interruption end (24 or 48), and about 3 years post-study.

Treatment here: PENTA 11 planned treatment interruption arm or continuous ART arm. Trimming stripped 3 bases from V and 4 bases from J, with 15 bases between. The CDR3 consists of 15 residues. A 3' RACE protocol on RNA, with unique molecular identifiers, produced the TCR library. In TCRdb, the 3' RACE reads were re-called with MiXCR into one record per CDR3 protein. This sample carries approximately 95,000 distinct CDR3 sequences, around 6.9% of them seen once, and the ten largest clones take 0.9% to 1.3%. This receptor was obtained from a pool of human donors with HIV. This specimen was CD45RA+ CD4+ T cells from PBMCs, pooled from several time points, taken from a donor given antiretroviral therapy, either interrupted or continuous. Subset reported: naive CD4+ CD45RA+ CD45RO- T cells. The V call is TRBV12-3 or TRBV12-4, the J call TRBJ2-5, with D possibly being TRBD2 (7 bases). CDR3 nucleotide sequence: TGTGCCAGCAGTTTGGGGGGGCCATCGATAGAGACCCAGTACTTC. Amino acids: CASSLGGPSIETQYF.